This T cell receptor (beta chain) was sequenced during a study of blood T cells in healthy people across ages. Whole-study findings and limits: As age increased, TCR beta diversity per million T cells fell in a roughly linear fashion.

A second about 7 to 12 cycle PCR used barcoded and J-beta primers. Each CDR3 protein is one row after TCRdb ran MiXCR on the 5' RACE reads. The data contain around 1.5 million distinct CDR3 sequences, approximately 59% of them seen just once; the ten biggest clones take up under 8.5%. The V and J ends lost 5 bases and 5 bases respectively, with 12 bases between them. CDR3 size: 12 residues. The germline gives CDR1 SQVTM, CDR2 ANQGSEA. Concerning this clonotype itself: The antigen remains undetermined.

The rearrangement uses TRBV29-1 and TRBJ1-1; D not resolved. The sequence derives from a man younger than 35 in good health. Sequencing was done on a sample of blood. CDR3 loop: CSVLGTETEAFF. The CDR3 nucleotides are TGCAGCGTTCTGGGAACGGAAACTGAAGCTTTCTTT.